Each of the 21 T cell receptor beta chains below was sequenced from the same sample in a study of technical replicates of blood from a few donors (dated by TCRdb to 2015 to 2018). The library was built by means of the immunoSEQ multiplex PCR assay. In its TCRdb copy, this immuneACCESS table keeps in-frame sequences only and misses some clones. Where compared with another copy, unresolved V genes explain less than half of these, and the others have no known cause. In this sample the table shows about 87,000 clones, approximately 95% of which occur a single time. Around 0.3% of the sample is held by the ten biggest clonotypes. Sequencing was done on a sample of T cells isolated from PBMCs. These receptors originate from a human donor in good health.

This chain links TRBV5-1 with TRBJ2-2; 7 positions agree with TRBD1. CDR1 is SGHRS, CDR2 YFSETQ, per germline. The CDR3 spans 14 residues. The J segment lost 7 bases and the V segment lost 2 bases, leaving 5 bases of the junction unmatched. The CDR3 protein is CASSLDRDGGELFF. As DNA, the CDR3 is TGCGCCAGCAGCTTAGACAGGGACGGCGGGGAGCTGTTTTTT.

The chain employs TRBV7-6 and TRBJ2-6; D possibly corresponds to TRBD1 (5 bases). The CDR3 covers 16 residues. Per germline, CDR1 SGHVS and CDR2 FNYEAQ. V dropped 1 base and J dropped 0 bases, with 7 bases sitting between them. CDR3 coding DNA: TGTGCCAGCAGCTTAGGACAGTTCTCTGGGGCCAACGTCCTGACTTTC. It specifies CASSLGQFSGANVLTF.

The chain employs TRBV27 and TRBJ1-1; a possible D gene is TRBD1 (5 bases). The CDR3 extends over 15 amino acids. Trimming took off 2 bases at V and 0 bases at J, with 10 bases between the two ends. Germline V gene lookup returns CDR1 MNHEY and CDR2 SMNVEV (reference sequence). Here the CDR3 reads CASSLTQGMNTEAFF. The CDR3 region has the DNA TGTGCCAGCAGTTTAACCCAGGGCATGAACACTGAAGCTTTCTTT.

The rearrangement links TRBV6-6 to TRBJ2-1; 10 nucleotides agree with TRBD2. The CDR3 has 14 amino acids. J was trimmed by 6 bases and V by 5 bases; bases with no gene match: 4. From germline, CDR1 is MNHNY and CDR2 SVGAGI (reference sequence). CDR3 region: CASSTSGTVNEQFF. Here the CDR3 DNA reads TGTGCCAGCAGTACTAGCGGGACTGTCAATGAGCAGTTCTTC.

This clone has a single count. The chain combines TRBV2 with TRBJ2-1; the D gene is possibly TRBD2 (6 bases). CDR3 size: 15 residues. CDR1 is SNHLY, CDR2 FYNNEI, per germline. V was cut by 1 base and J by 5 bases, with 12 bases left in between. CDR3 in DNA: TGTGCCAGCAGTGAAGGGAGGGAGGTTGACAATGAGCAGTTCTTC. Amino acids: CASSEGREVDNEQFF.

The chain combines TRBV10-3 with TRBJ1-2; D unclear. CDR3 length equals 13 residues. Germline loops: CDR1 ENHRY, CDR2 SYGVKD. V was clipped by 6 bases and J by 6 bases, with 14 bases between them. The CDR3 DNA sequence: TGTGCCATCAGCATGACCAACCAGGATGGCTACACCTTC. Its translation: CAISMTNQDGYTF.

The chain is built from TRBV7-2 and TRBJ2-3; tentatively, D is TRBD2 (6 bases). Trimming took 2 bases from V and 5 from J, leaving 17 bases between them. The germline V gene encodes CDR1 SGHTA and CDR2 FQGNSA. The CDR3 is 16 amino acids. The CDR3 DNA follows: TGTGCCAGCAGCTTATATGTCGGGAGACCGTTAGATACGCAGTATTTT. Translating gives CASSLYVGRPLDTQYF.

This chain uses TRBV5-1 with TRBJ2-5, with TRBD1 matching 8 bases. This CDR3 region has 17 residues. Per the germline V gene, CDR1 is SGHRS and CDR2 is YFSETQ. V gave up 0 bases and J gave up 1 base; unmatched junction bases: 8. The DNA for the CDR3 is TGCGCCAGCAGCTTGGCCAGGACAGGGACGAGCCAAGAGACCCAGTACTTC. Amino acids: CASSLARTGTSQETQYF.

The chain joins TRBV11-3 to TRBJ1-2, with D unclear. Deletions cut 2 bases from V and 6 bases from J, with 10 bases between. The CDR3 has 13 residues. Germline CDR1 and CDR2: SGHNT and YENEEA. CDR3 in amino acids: CASSLLNQDGYTF. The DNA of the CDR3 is TGTGCCAGCAGCTTACTTAACCAGGATGGCTACACCTTC.

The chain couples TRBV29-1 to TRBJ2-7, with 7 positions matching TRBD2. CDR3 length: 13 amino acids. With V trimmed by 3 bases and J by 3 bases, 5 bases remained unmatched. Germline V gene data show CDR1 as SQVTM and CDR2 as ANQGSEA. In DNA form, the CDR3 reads TGCAGCGTTGAGGGAGGGGCGTTCTACGAGCAGTACTTC. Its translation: CSVEGGAFYEQYF.

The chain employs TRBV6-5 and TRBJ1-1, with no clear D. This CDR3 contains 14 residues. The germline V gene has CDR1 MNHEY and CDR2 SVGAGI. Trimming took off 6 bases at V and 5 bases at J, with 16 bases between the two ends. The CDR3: CASRPQAGPTEAFF. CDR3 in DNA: TGTGCCAGCAGACCCCAGGCGGGCCCAACTGAAGCTTTCTTT.

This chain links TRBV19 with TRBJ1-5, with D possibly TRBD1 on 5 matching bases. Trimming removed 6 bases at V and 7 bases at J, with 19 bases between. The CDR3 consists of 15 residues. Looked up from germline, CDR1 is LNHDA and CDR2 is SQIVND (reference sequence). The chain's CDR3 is CASSRTSKRVQPQHF. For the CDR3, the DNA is TGTGCCAGTAGCCGGACATCCAAACGAGTCCAGCCCCAGCATTTT.

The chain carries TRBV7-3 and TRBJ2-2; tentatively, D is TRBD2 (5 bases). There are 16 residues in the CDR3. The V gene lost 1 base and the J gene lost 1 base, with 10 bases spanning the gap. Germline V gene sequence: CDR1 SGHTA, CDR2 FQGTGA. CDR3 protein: CASSLNSGRNTGELFF. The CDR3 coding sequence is TGTGCCAGCAGCTTAAACAGCGGTAGGAACACCGGGGAGCTGTTTTTT.

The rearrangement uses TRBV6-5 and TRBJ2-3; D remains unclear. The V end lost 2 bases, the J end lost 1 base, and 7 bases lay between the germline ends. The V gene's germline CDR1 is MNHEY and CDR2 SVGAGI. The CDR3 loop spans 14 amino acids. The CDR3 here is CASSYNARTDTQYF. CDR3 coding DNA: TGTGCCAGCAGTTACAATGCGCGCACAGATACGCAGTATTTT.

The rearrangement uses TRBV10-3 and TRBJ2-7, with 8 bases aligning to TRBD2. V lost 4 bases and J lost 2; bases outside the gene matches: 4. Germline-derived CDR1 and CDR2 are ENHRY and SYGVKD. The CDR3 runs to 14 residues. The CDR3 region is CAISVGRETYEQYF. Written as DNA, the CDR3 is TGTGCCATCAGTGTCGGGAGGGAGACCTACGAGCAGTACTTC.

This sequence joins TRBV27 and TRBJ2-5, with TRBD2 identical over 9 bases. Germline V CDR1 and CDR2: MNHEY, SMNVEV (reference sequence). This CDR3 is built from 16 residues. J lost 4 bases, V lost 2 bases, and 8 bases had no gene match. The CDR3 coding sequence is TGTGCCAGCAGTTTAACCTTAGCGGGAGTTGGAGAGACCCAGTACTTC. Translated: CASSLTLAGVGETQYF.

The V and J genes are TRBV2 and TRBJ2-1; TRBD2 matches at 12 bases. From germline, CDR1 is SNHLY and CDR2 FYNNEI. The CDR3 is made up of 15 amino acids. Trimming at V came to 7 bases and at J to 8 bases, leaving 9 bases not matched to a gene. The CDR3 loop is CASKGLAGGRDEQFF. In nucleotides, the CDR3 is TGTGCCAGCAAGGGGCTAGCGGGAGGGCGGGATGAGCAGTTCTTC.

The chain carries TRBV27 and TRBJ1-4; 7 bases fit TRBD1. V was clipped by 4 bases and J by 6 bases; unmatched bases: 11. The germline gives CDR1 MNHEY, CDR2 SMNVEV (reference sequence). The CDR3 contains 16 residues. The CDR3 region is CASSSPFRGRHEKLFF. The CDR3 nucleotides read TGTGCCAGCAGTTCTCCGTTTAGGGGGCGCCATGAAAAACTGTTTTTT.

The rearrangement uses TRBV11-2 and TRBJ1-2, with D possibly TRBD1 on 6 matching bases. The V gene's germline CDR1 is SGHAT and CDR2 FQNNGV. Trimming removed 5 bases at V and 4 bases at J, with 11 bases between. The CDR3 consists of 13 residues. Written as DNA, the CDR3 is TGTGCCAGCAGCCCCGGACAGTCCTATGGCTACACCTTC. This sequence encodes CASSPGQSYGYTF.

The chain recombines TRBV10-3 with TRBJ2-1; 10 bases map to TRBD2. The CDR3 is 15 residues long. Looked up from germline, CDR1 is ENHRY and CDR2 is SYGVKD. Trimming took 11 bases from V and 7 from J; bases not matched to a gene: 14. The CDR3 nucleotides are TGTGCCTGTCCCAGTGGGGCTAGCGGGAGAAATGAGCAGTTCTTC. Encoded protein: CACPSGASGRNEQFF.

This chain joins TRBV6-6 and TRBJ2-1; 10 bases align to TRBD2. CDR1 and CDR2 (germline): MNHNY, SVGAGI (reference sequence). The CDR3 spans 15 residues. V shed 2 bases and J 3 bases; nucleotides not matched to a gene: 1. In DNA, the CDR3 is TGTGCCAGCAGTTACGCTAGCGGGGGCTACAATGAGCAGTTCTTC. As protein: CASSYASGGYNEQFF.